These 12 T cell receptor beta chains were sequenced from one sample in a study of OX40 agonist ivuxolimab in advanced cancers. Profiling relied on immunoSEQ multiplex PCR, and the TCRdb table lists in-frame clones only, not all of them. The sample consists of about 60,000 clones, approximately 90% of them appearing once. Sequencing was performed on CD4+ or CD8+ T cells sorted from blood, taken in a trial of the OX40 agonist ivuxolimab. The source of these receptors is an adult with an advanced solid tumor such as melanoma, head and neck, liver or kidney cancer.

The CDR3 DNA reads as TGCAGCGAAGGGACTAGCGGAAGCACAGATACGCAGTATTTT. Translating gives CSEGTSGSTDTQYF. The chain is built from TRBV29-1 and TRBJ2-3, with TRBD2 matching over 11 bases. V was clipped by 7 bases and J by 0 bases; unmatched bases: 3. Germline V CDR1 and CDR2: SQVTM, ANQGSEA. The CDR3 covers 14 residues.

V and J are TRBV7-8 and TRBJ2-7, with 9 bases fitting TRBD1. CDR1 and CDR2 (germline): SGHVS, FQNEAQ. Germline trimming cut 4 bases from V and 4 bases from J; bases unmatched to any gene: 8. The CDR3 extends over 15 amino acids. This chain's CDR3 is CASSYPQGAIYEQYF. The DNA of the CDR3 is TGTGCCAGCAGCTACCCACAGGGGGCAATTTACGAGCAGTACTTC.

CDR3 sequence: CASSQENPWFTLHF. The CDR3 DNA reads TGCGCCAGCAGCCAAGAAAACCCCTGGTTCACCCTCCACTTT. J is TRBJ1-6 and V is TRBV4-1; D is ambiguous. The V end was cut by 0 bases, the J end by 14 bases, with 14 bases between. In germline, CDR1 is MGHRA, CDR2 YSYEKL. The CDR3 extends over 14 amino acids.

V usage is TRBV2 and J usage is TRBJ2-5, with 7 bases aligning to TRBD1. The junction had 6 bases not matched to a gene; V was cut back by 7 bases and J by 4 bases. The germline V gene has CDR1 SNHLY and CDR2 FYNNEI. The CDR3 sequence is 13 residues long. The CDR3 here is CASTERGPETQYF. The CDR3 coding sequence is TGTGCCAGCACAGAAAGGGGGCCAGAGACCCAGTACTTC. Looking up the rest from reference TRBV2 and TRBJ2-5 gives the full variable domain: EPEVTQTPSHQVTQMGQEVILRCVPISNHLYFYWYRQILGQKVEFLVSFYNNEISEKSEIFDDQFSVERPDGSNFTLKIRSTKLEDSAMYFCASTERGPETQYFGPGTRLLVL.

This chain links TRBV19 with TRBJ1-1, with D possibly being TRBD1 (6 bases). The CDR3 totals 16 residues. The germline V gene encodes CDR1 LNHDA and CDR2 SQIVND (reference sequence). V gave up 6 bases and J gave up 0 bases, with 17 bases separating them. CDR3 coding DNA: TGTGCCAGTAGCAAGCCTTGGGGACACTTGAACACTGAAGCTTTCTTT. Protein sequence: CASSKPWGHLNTEAFF.

The rearrangement links TRBV30 to TRBJ2-2; a possible D gene is TRBD2 (6 bases). CDR3 length: 14 residues. Trimming cost V 4 bases and J 0 bases, with 9 bases left between them. Looked up from germline, CDR1 is GTSNPN and CDR2 is SVGIG (reference sequence). The DNA of the CDR3 is TGTGCCTGGATCCTAGCGCCGAACACCGGGGAGCTGTTTTTT. Protein sequence: CAWILAPNTGELFF. The variable domain in full, completed from reference TRBV30 and TRBJ2-2, reads SQTIHQWPATLVQPVGSPLSLECTVEGTSNPNLYWYRQAAGRGLQLLFYSVGIGQISSEVPQNLSASRPQDRQFILSSKKLLLSDSGFYLCAWILAPNTGELFFGEGSRLTVL.

In this sample, this clone turned up a few times. The rearrangement joins TRBV9 to TRBJ2-3; 8 bases fit TRBD2. The CDR3 sequence is 17 residues long. Trimming removed 0 bases from V and 2 bases from J; junction bases left unmatched: 8. CDR1 and CDR2 (germline): SGDLS, YYNGEE. In nucleotides, the CDR3 is TGTGCCAGCAGCGTAGCGGGTAGCGGGACCGACACAGATACGCAGTATTTT. Its protein product is CASSVAGSGTDTDTQYF.

The V call is TRBV7-9, the J call TRBJ2-7; D is unresolved. Trimming took off 2 bases at V and 5 bases at J, with 10 bases between the two ends. This CDR3 has 13 residues. Germline assignment: CDR1 SEHNR and CDR2 FQNEAQ (reference sequence). The DNA for the CDR3 is TGTGCCAGCAGCTTATCGGCTTTAAACGAGCAGTACGTC. Translating it yields CASSLSALNEQYV.

V gene TRBV7-9 combines with J gene TRBJ2-7, with TRBD2 identical over 7 bases. Germline V CDR1 and CDR2: SEHNR, FQNEAQ (reference sequence). The CDR3 is 16 amino acids. J lost 6 bases, V lost 5 bases, and 16 bases had no gene match. CDR3 loop: CASSPRGAGRALEQYF. The CDR3 bases are TGTGCCAGCAGCCCCCGGGGAGCGGGACGGGCCCTCGAGCAGTACTTC. Full variable domain (missing parts from reference TRBV7-9 and TRBJ2-7): DTGVSQNPRHKITKRGQNVTFRCDPISEHNRLYWYRQTLGQGPEFLTYFQNEAQLEKSRLLSDRFSAERPKGSFSTLEIQRTEQGDSAMYLCASSPRGAGRALEQYFGPGTRLTVT.

V gene TRBV4-1 combines with J gene TRBJ2-2; the D gene is possibly TRBD1 (5 bases). Trimming removed 3 bases from V and 2 bases from J, with 10 bases in between. This CDR3 is built from 15 residues. Germline loops: CDR1 MGHRA, CDR2 YSYEKL. CDR3 region: CASSHLQGNTGELFF. For the CDR3, the DNA is TGCGCCAGCAGCCACCTCCAGGGAAACACCGGGGAGCTGTTTTTT.

This clone was recorded only once. The chain couples TRBV9 to TRBJ2-5; D unresolved. Germline V gene sequence: CDR1 SGDLS, CDR2 YYNGEE. The ends were cut back, 6 bases at V and 3 bases at J, with 15 bases in the middle. The CDR3 extends over 14 amino acids. The CDR3 loop is CASNYHGNEETQYF. Written as DNA, the CDR3 is TGTGCCAGCAACTACCATGGCAATGAAGAGACCCAGTACTTC.

The chain combines TRBV11-1 with TRBJ1-3; unclear D gene. Trimming cost V 4 bases and J 0 bases, with 13 bases left between them. The CDR3 loop spans 16 amino acids. Per the germline V gene, CDR1 is SGHAT and CDR2 is FQDESV (reference sequence). Written as DNA, the CDR3 is TGTGCCAGCAGCTCCCTTTCAGATCACTCTGGAAACACCATATATTTT. Translated: CASSSLSDHSGNTIYF.